This T cell receptor (beta chain) comes out of a study of T cell repertoires in cytomegalovirus infection. In the case of this clonotype: Its antigen is undetermined.

The study's findings and limits: Across the ex vivo response, the dominant clonotypes were HLA-C-restricted CMV-specific TCR beta clonotypes.

The CDR3 is made up of 15 amino acids. From germline, CDR1 is LNHNV and CDR2 YYDKDF (reference sequence). Deletions cut 0 bases from V and 0 bases from J, with 9 bases between. TCRdb recomputed calls from the reads with MiXCR, one row per CDR3 protein. This sample has 50,000 to 65,000 distinct CDR3 sequences; more than 15% occur once, and the top ten carry roughly 60%. The source material was CD8+ T cells from cultured PBMCs, sampled from culture after CMV antigen stimulation. The chain links TRBV15 to TRBJ2-7; tentative D call: TRBD1 (5 bases). The sequence was collected from a human donor in good health (CMV status not recorded). Some clones in this sample may be carry-over from other donors' samples. CDR3 in amino acids: CATSRERGSSYEQYF. As DNA, the CDR3 is TGTGCCACCAGCAGAGAAAGGGGCTCCTCCTACGAGCAGTACTTC.